The rows below give T cell receptor beta chains drawn from one sample of a study of cytomegalovirus exposure and HLA in healthy donors. Libraries were prepared by immunoSEQ multiplex PCR; TCRdb keeps only in-frame clonotypes and omits some of them. Altogether under 250,000 clones are present, roughly 87% being singletons, with the ten largest covering approximately 2%. The sequencing input was PBMCs. The receptors shown here come from a woman aged 18-29 years in good health and CMV-seropositive. Each CDR3 is given with its conserved first and last residue. A D gene is named only where the DNA matches it firmly. Clone size is stated in some rows and not others, as once, few, many or a class when expanded.

v_gene	len	abundance	j_gene	d_gene	CDR3aa	CDR3nt
TRBV6-5	15	once	TRBJ2-1	NA	CASSPTGSTYNEQFF	TGTGCCAGCAGTCCTACAGGGTCCACCTACAATGAGCAGTTCTTC
TRBV15	14	NA	TRBJ1-2	NA	CATSLLREGYGYTF	TGTGCCACCAGCCTCCTTCGTGAGGGATATGGCTACACCTTC
TRBV6-1	18	NA	TRBJ2-1	TRBD2	CASSDPQKGAGAYNEQFF	TGTGCCAGCAGTGACCCTCAGAAGGGAGCGGGAGCCTACAATGAGCAGTTCTTC
TRBV9	16	NA	TRBJ2-5	NA	CASSVGAGALVETQYF	TGTGCCAGCAGCGTAGGGGCAGGGGCACTGGTCGAGACCCAGTACTTC
TRBV5-1	17	NA	TRBJ1-1	TRBD1	CASSLFVSGTGRTEAFF	TGCGCCAGCAGCTTGTTTGTCTCCGGGACAGGTCGGACTGAAGCTTTCTTT
TRBV10-3	14	NA	TRBJ1-3	TRBD1	CAIKGQGSGNTIYF	TGTGCCATCAAAGGACAGGGCTCTGGAAACACCATATATTTT
TRBV4-2	17	NA	TRBJ2-5	TRBD2	CASSQVGTSGIGETQYF	TGTGCCAGCAGCCAAGTAGGGACTAGCGGGATAGGGGAGACCCAGTACTTC
TRBV5-1	21	NA	TRBJ2-1	NA	CASSSSGKTPDSNRSYNEQFF	TGCGCCAGCAGCTCCTCGGGTAAAACACCCGACTCCAATAGGTCCTACAATGAGCAGTTCTTC
TRBV7-9	14	NA	TRBJ2-7	TRBD2	CASSRAGSSYEQYF	TGTGCCAGCAGCAGAGCGGGGAGCTCCTACGAGCAGTACTTC
TRBV6-5	14	NA	TRBJ1-1	TRBD1	CASSVTGGGTEAFF	TGTGCCAGCAGTGTTACAGGGGGCGGCACTGAAGCTTTCTTT
TRBV6-4	18	NA	TRBJ1-2	TRBD1	CASSDGGVKGAPLYGYTF	TGTGCCAGCAGTGACGGAGGGGTGAAGGGGGCGCCCCTTTATGGCTACACCTTC
TRBV6-5	12	NA	TRBJ2-1	NA	CASSSIAGEQFF	TGTGCCAGCAGTTCGATAGCTGGTGAGCAGTTCTTC
TRBV7-9	13	NA	TRBJ2-7	NA	CASSPGHLYEQYF	TGTGCCAGCAGCCCGGGACATCTCTACGAGCAGTACTTC
TRBV28	14	NA	TRBJ1-3	NA	CASSLGRVGNTIYF	TGTGCCAGCAGTTTAGGCAGGGTTGGAAACACCATATATTTT
TRBV4-1	18	NA	TRBJ2-1	TRBD2	CASSQLAGERASYNEQFF	TGCGCCAGCAGCCAACTAGCGGGAGAAAGGGCTAGCTACAATGAGCAGTTCTTC
TRBV7-9	14	NA	TRBJ1-2	NA	CASSSALERYGYTF	TGTGCCAGCAGCTCCGCACTAGAACGATATGGCTACACCTTC
TRBV4-2	14	once	TRBJ1-1	NA	CASSQEAQNTEAFF	TGTGCCAGCAGCCAAGAAGCTCAGAACACTGAAGCTTTCTTT
TRBV6-1	14	NA	TRBJ2-7	NA	CASSELRESREQYF	TGTGCCAGCAGTGAATTGAGGGAGAGTCGGGAGCAGTACTTC
TRBV30	14	NA	TRBJ2-7	NA	CAWGAGRSSYEQYF	TGTGCCTGGGGGGCGGGACGGAGCTCCTACGAGCAGTACTTC
TRBV5-8	17	NA	TRBJ2-1	TRBD2	CASSGGLAGGVYNEQFF	TGTGCCAGCAGCGGAGGACTAGCGGGAGGGGTCTACAATGAGCAGTTCTTC
TRBV4-1	15	NA	TRBJ1-2	NA	CASSQGAGVDYGYTF	TGCGCCAGCAGCCAAGGAGCGGGGGTGGACTATGGCTACACCTTC
TRBV28	13	few	TRBJ2-7	NA	CASTAGGSYEQYF	TGTGCCAGCACAGCGGGCGGGTCCTACGAGCAGTACTTC
TRBV19	14	NA	TRBJ1-1	NA	CASSMWALNTEAFF	TGTGCCAGTAGTATGTGGGCCTTGAACACTGAAGCTTTCTTT
TRBV6-6	16	NA	TRBJ1-3	NA	CASSYADSSSGNTIYF	TGTGCCAGCAGTTACGCCGACAGTTCGTCTGGAAACACCATATATTTT
TRBV28	14	NA	TRBJ2-5	NA	CASSSRQYLETQYF	TGTGCCAGCAGTTCAAGACAGTACTTAGAGACCCAGTACTTC
TRBV10-3	15	NA	TRBJ2-7	TRBD2	CAISETSGRYYEQYF	TGTGCCATCAGTGAAACTAGCGGGAGGTACTACGAGCAGTACTTC
TRBV30	15	NA	TRBJ2-1	NA	CAWSVGLSGYNEQFF	TGTGCCTGGAGTGTAGGGCTCTCGGGGTACAATGAGCAGTTCTTC